This T cell receptor beta chain is drawn from a study of blood T cell repertoires in COVID-19. This clone appeared a few times. The protocol was immunoSEQ multiplex PCR, while the TCRdb copy is restricted to in-frame clones and leaves out a portion. Of 200,000 to 300,000 clones in the sample, around four fifths were seen once. CDR1 is SGHTA and CDR2 is FQGTGA in the germline V gene. CDR3 length equals 11 residues. The V gene lost 5 bases and the J gene lost 6 bases, with 5 bases spanning the gap. The TCR originated in a man aged 55 to 70 with acute or convalescent COVID-19. The rearrangement uses TRBV7-3 and TRBJ2-1, with no clear D. The sample was peripheral blood. The CDR3 protein is CASSLGNEQFF. The CDR3 bases are TGTGCCAGCAGCCTAGGCAATGAGCAGTTCTTC.